This is a list of T cell receptor beta chains from one sample in a study of cytomegalovirus exposure and HLA in healthy donors. The assay was immunoSEQ multiplex PCR, and TCRdb's table has in-frame clones only and misses some. The table has about 95,000 clones, around four fifths seen once; the top ten hold roughly 3.9%. The source material was PBMCs. All receptors come from a woman aged 40 to 50 in good health and CMV-seropositive. Each CDR3 is given with its conserved first and last residue. The D gene is left open where the match is weak. Size tells how often a clone was seen (once, few, many) or the class of an expanded clone, and some rows leave it out.

j_call,clone_size,v_call,d_call,cdr3_nt,cdr3_aa
TRBJ2-1,.,TRBV7-2,TRBD2,TGTGCCAGCGAAACTAGCGGGGCCAATGAGCAGTTCTTC,CASETSGANEQFF
TRBJ1-4,.,TRBV28,.,TGTGCCAGCAGTTTTGTTGTAGATAACGAAAAACTGTTTTTT,CASSFVVDNEKLFF
TRBJ2-7,.,TRBV5-1,TRBD1,TGCGCCAGCAGCGGATCAGGGGGCCCCTACGAGCAGTACTTC,CASSGSGGPYEQYF
TRBJ2-3,.,TRBV7-6,.,TGTGCCAGCAGCTTATCCGGGGGAAGCACAGATACGCAGTATTTT,CASSLSGGSTDTQYF
TRBJ2-7,.,TRBV9,.,TGTGCCAGCAGCCAAGGGGCCGGGGGGCCCTACGAGCAGTACTTC,CASSQGAGGPYEQYF
TRBJ2-5,.,TRBV29-1,TRBD1,TGCAGCGTTGCGACCCCCGGGACAGGTCAAGAGACCCAGTACTTC,CSVATPGTGQETQYF
TRBJ1-3,.,TRBV6-1,.,TGTGCCAGCCTCCCGAATGGCATGGTGCACACCATATATTTT,CASLPNGMVHTIYF
TRBJ1-2,.,TRBV7-8,.,TGTGCCAGCAGCTACGGGGAGGGGCCCTATGGCTACACCTTC,CASSYGEGPYGYTF
TRBJ2-1,.,TRBV4-1,.,TGCGCCAGCAGCCATTCACCAGGGGCCAATGAGCAGTTCTTC,CASSHSPGANEQFF
TRBJ2-5,.,TRBV5-6,.,TGTGCCAGCAGCTTGGCACGGGGGCAAGAGACCCAGTACTTC,CASSLARGQETQYF
TRBJ2-3,.,TRBV6-5,.,TGTGCCAGCAGTGGGCGGAGGGAGAGCACAGATACGCAGTATTTT,CASSGRRESTDTQYF
TRBJ2-7,.,TRBV4-1,TRBD2,TGCGCCAGCAGCCAAGATTTGGGGGGGGAGACGGACGACGAGCAGTACTTC,CASSQDLGGETDDEQYF
TRBJ1-5,.,TRBV5-1,TRBD1,TGCGCCAGCAGCTTGACAGGGGATCAGCCCCAGCATTTT,CASSLTGDQPQHF
TRBJ2-3,.,TRBV5-1,TRBD2,TGCGCCAGCAGCGGAACTAGCAGCGGGGGCACAGATACGCAGTATTTT,CASSGTSSGGTDTQYF
TRBJ1-4,.,TRBV9,TRBD1,TGTGCCAGCAGCCCGCGGGACAGGCCAACTAATGAAAAACTGTTTTTT,CASSPRDRPTNEKLFF
TRBJ2-5,.,TRBV10-3,TRBD2,TGTGCCATCAGCGGGACTAGCATGGAGACCCAGTACTTC,CAISGTSMETQYF
TRBJ2-7,.,TRBV27,.,TGTGCCAGCAGTCGACAAGCCACCTACGAGCAGTACTTC,CASSRQATYEQYF
TRBJ1-2,.,TRBV18,.,TGTGCCAGCTCACCAGCCGGGTTAAACTATGGCTACACCTTC,CASSPAGLNYGYTF
TRBJ1-4,.,TRBV6-1,.,TGTGCCAGCAGTGAACCGGGGGATTACAATGAAAAACTGTTTTTT,CASSEPGDYNEKLFF
TRBJ2-1,.,TRBV7-8,.,TGTGCCAGCAGCTTGGCGGGGCCCTACAATGAGCAGTTCTTC,CASSLAGPYNEQFF
TRBJ2-7,.,TRBV19,TRBD1,TGTGCCAGTAGTACCCCGGGACAGTCCTACGAGCAGTACTTC,CASSTPGQSYEQYF
TRBJ2-5,.,TRBV9,TRBD1,TGTGCCAGCAGCGTAACAGGGGCTGAGGCGGAGACCCAGTACTTC,CASSVTGAEAETQYF
TRBJ2-1,.,TRBV2,.,TGTGCCAGCAGTGAATTTCTGGCGGGAAGGACCAATGAGCAGTTCTTC,CASSEFLAGRTNEQFF
TRBJ1-4,.,TRBV4-1,TRBD1,TGCGCCAGCAGCGCCCGACAGGGGGATGAAAAACTGTTTTTT,CASSARQGDEKLFF
TRBJ1-2,.,TRBV19,.,TGTGCCAGTAGTATCCGGTCCAGGGCGAACTATGGCTACACCTTC,CASSIRSRANYGYTF
TRBJ2-2,.,TRBV19,TRBD1,TGTGCCAGTAGTCCAGAGGGACAGGGGGCTACGAACACCGGGGAGCTGTTTTTT,CASSPEGQGATNTGELFF
TRBJ2-1,.,TRBV30,.,TGTGCCTGGGCCCCCCTTGGGGCCTTTCGGCAGTTCTTC,CAWAPLGAFRQFF
TRBJ2-7,.,TRBV28,.,TGTGCCAGCAGTTCCCCGGGCTACGAGCAGTACTTC,CASSSPGYEQYF
TRBJ2-2,.,TRBV6-1,TRBD2,TGTGCCAGCAGTGAAACCGGGGAGGGGATCGGGGAGCTGTTTTTT,CASSETGEGIGELFF
TRBJ2-1,.,TRBV28,.,TGTGCCAGCAGTCCCCTGGGAGGTGAGCAGTTCTTC,CASSPLGGEQFF
TRBJ1-1,.,TRBV28,.,TGTGCCAGCAGTTTCAGGGGTAGGACTGAAGCTTTCTTT,CASSFRGRTEAFF
TRBJ1-2,.,TRBV5-6,.,TGTGCCAGCAGCTTCAGGCGGGCTCTTAACTATGGCTACACCTTC,CASSFRRALNYGYTF
TRBJ2-1,.,TRBV5-1,.,TGCGCCAGCAGCTTGGGTGCGGGATCAATCACAATTAGGAATGAGCAGTTCTTC,CASSLGAGSITIRNEQFF
TRBJ1-6,.,TRBV12-5,.,TGTGCTAGTGGTTTTGAGGGAGGCTCACCCCTCCACTTT,CASGFEGGSPLHF
TRBJ2-5,.,TRBV15,TRBD2,TGTGCCACCAGCAGAGTCACGGGGGGAGAGACCCAGTACTTC,CATSRVTGGETQYF
TRBJ1-4,.,TRBV7-6,.,TGTGCCAGCAGCTTAGGGGGAGCAGGTTTGAATGAAAAACTGTTTTTT,CASSLGGAGLNEKLFF
TRBJ2-7,.,TRBV30,.,TGTGCCTGGAGTGCGCGCTACGAGCAGTACTTC,CAWSARYEQYF
TRBJ2-5,.,TRBV7-7,.,TGTGCTAGCATTCTGCGGGGCGGGGAGGAGACCCAGTACTTC,CASILRGGEETQYF
TRBJ2-2,.,TRBV5-8,.,TGTGCCAGCAGCTTGTCCAGCCGACTGAACACCGGGGAGCTGTTTTTT,CASSLSSRLNTGELFF
TRBJ2-3,.,TRBV7-9,.,TGTGCCAGCAGCTTAGGTTCTTGGGGCGGCACAGATACGCAGTATTTT,CASSLGSWGGTDTQYF
TRBJ1-1,.,TRBV27,TRBD1,TGTGCCAGCAGTTTATCGGGGGACAGGGGTGAAGCTTTCTTT,CASSLSGDRGEAFF
TRBJ2-1,.,TRBV18,TRBD2,TGTGCCAGCTCACCACCGAAGGTTCTAGCGGGAGGCGGTGAGCAGTTCTTC,CASSPPKVLAGGGEQFF
TRBJ2-3,.,TRBV9,TRBD2,TGTGCCAGCAGCGATCGGACTAGCGGGATTAGCACAGATACGCAGTATTTT,CASSDRTSGISTDTQYF
TRBJ1-1,.,TRBV29-1,TRBD1,TGCAGCGCCATCAGGGACAGCACTGAAGCTTTCTTT,CSAIRDSTEAFF
TRBJ1-5,few,TRBV30,.,TGTGCCTGGAGTGTCTGGGGCAGGGGTGAGAATCAGCCCCAGCATTTT,CAWSVWGRGENQPQHF
TRBJ2-3,few,TRBV6-1,TRBD2,TGTGCCAGCAGTGCGGGACTAGTCATGTCAGATACGCAGTATTTT,CASSAGLVMSDTQYF
TRBJ1-5,once,TRBV18,TRBD1,TGTGCCAGCTCCCTACAGGGGGCTGATCAGCCCCAGCATTTT,CASSLQGADQPQHF
TRBJ1-1,once,TRBV5-4,.,TGTGCCAGCAGCTCCTCTCGGGGGTGGGACACTGAAGCTTTCTTT,CASSSSRGWDTEAFF
TRBJ2-4,.,TRBV30,TRBD2,TGTGCCTGGGCCCCCGGCACTAGCGGGCGAGAAAACATTCAGTACTTC,CAWAPGTSGRENIQYF
TRBJ1-4,.,TRBV6-1,.,TGTGCCAGCAGTGTATCAGGGGTTGGGAATGAAAAACTGTTTTTT,CASSVSGVGNEKLFF
TRBJ1-1,.,TRBV29-1,TRBD1,TGCAGCGTTCGGACAGGGGGGTTGGACACTGAAGCTTTCTTT,CSVRTGGLDTEAFF